This T cell receptor beta chain was identified during a study of CD8+ T cells in alopecia areata. Across the study: Treated patients swallowed 5 to 10 mg of oral tofacitinib twice daily. Tofacitinib administration persisted for 6 to 18 months, succeeded by 6 months off drug.

Whole-study findings and limits: Researchers report lesional scalp, most notably alopecia totalis/universalis, outstripped normal scalp in clonality.

This CDR3 has 16 residues. J lost 8 bases, V lost 4 bases, and 13 bases had no gene match. Germline-derived CDR1 and CDR2 are SGHAT and FQNNGV. On this clone: The target antigen is unknown.

Alopecia areata patients provided lesional scalp punch biopsies and peripheral blood, both collected for the study. RNA was isolated and reverse transcribed to cDNA, the sequencing template. The assay was immunoSEQ multiplex PCR, and TCRdb's table has in-frame clones only and misses some. Of over 110,000 clones in the sample, approximately 51% are singletons; the top ten hold about 1%. This specimen was CD4+ T cells sorted from blood, taken at week 0. This chain uses TRBV11-2 with TRBJ2-7, with 11 nucleotides matching TRBD2. This TCR came from a human donor with alopecia areata. Here the CDR3 reads CASSSYSGRAMVKQYF. The CDR3, as DNA: TGTGCCAGCAGCTCCTATAGCGGGAGGGCCATGGTAAAGCAGTACTTC. Full variable domain (missing parts from reference TRBV11-2 and TRBJ2-7): EAGVAQSPRYKIIEKRQSVAFWCNPISGHATLYWYQQILGQGPKLLIQFQNNGVVDDSQLPKDRFSAERLKGVDSTLKIQPAKLEDSAVYLCASSSYSGRAMVKQYFGPGTRLTVT.